The T cell receptor (beta chain) under discussion was sequenced for a study of shared clonotypes between healthy human individuals. Study results and limitations: Shared clonotypes: 4.5% to 6% naive CD4, 3.5% to 4% naive CD8, roughly 2.2% memory CD4, under 0.45% memory CD8. In contrast to clonotypes shared by all four donors, non-shared clonotypes had lower generation probabilities.

Concerning this clone: Its antigen is undetermined.

The V and J ends lost 4 bases and 7 bases respectively, with 8 bases between them. Germline CDR1 reads SQVTM; CDR2 reads ANQGSEA. This CDR3 has 11 residues. CD45RO-negative, CCR7-positively selected cells formed the naive CD8 fraction, excluding terminally differentiated effector memory CD45RA+ cells. This table comes from immunoSEQ multiplex PCR, and its TCRdb copy is limited to in-frame clones, with some not included. The repertoire holds around 2.1 million clones, with about 93% as singletons. Sequenced input: naive CD8+ T cells from PBMCs. The V call is TRBV29-1, the J call TRBJ2-4; no reliable D call. This sequence originates from a man between 18 and 35 years old in good health. Some clones in this sample may be carry-over from other donors' samples. The CDR3 is CSVGSSNIQYF. DNA for the CDR3: TGCAGCGTTGGGAGCAGTAACATTCAGTACTTC.